The 26 T cell receptor beta chains below were found in one sample sequenced in a study of T cells expressing NK-cell markers. Each CDR3 protein gets one entry in TCRdb, which reprocessed the 5' RACE reads and gives no DNA. The listing records 440,000 or so distinct CDR3 sequences. What was sequenced was blood T cells: a sorted CD56 or NKG2C T cell subset, CD4+ or CD8+ T cells, or bulk PBMC T cells (not recorded which). These receptors all come from a woman aged 18-69 years in good health.

The CDR3: CASSSGGYDEQYF. J is TRBJ2-7 and V is TRBV5-1; TCRdb gives TRBD2 as the D gene, but with no DNA this cannot be confirmed. The CDR3 extends over 13 amino acids. Germline CDR1 and CDR2: SGHRS and YFSETQ.

The rearrangement links TRBV5-1 to TRBJ2-1. The germline gives CDR1 SGHRS, CDR2 YFSETQ. The CDR3 covers 13 residues. The CDR3 loop is CASSARGGHAQFF.

The CDR3 sequence: CASSFGGPLVADTQYF. J is TRBJ2-3 and V is TRBV5-4; TCRdb names TRBD1, which stays unverified in the absence of DNA. The CDR3 runs to 16 residues. CDR1 is SGHNT and CDR2 is YYREEE in the germline V gene (reference sequence).

This sequence joins TRBV10-3 and TRBJ2-1; TCRdb outputs TRBD2, but without DNA this stays unchecked. Germline V lookup: CDR1 ENHRY, CDR2 SYGVKD. This CDR3 is 16 amino acids long. The CDR3 region is CAISAIGGATYNEQFF.

The V call is TRBV9, the J call TRBJ2-1; absent DNA, TCRdb's TRBD2 call cannot be checked. Germline CDR1 SGDLS, CDR2 YYNGEE. The CDR3 runs 16 residues. CDR3 sequence reads: CASSVWVLANYNEQFF.

V is TRBV6-2 or TRBV6-3 and J is TRBJ2-2; TCRdb selects TRBD2, and the lack of DNA leaves this call unchecked. This CDR3 spans 18 amino acids. Germline V gene sequence: CDR1 MNHEY, CDR2 SVGEGT. CDR3 loop: CASRPTRTNRSGTGELFF.

The chain's CDR3 is CSAQRGIRETQYF. V gene TRBV29-1 combines with J gene TRBJ2-5; the TCRdb call, TRBD1, lacks DNA for checking. Germline CDR1 and CDR2: SQVTM and ANQGSEA. This CDR3 has 13 residues.

V and J are TRBV2 and TRBJ2-1; TCRdb names TRBD2, which stays unverified in the absence of DNA. CDR3 length equals 14 residues. The germline V gene encodes CDR1 SNHLY and CDR2 FYNNEI. The CDR3 protein is CASSDFAGIKSQFF.

The chain is built from TRBV7-3 and TRBJ2-5; the D call from TCRdb, TRBD2, cannot be confirmed without DNA. The CDR3 contains 14 residues. Germline V lookup: CDR1 SGHTA, CDR2 FQGTGA. The CDR3 reads CASSPGTSVETQYF.

The CDR3 region is CASRYLRWDRVNTEAFF. The J gene is TRBJ1-1, the V gene TRBV28; TCRdb outputs TRBD1, but without DNA this stays unchecked. The CDR3 runs 17 residues. Per germline, CDR1 MDHEN and CDR2 SYDVKM.

The rearrangement uses TRBV7-2 and TRBJ2-5; the D gene TCRdb calls, TRBD1, cannot be checked with no DNA. The germline V gene encodes CDR1 SGHTA and CDR2 FQGNSA. This CDR3 spans 17 amino acids. This CDR3 reads CASSSGLDRLLQETQYF.

V gene TRBV19 combines with J gene TRBJ2-2; TCRdb outputs TRBD2, but without DNA this stays unchecked. Per the germline V gene, CDR1 is LNHDA and CDR2 is SQIVND (reference sequence). The CDR3 length is 17 residues. This CDR3 reads CACTDGGLAGNTGELFF.

The J gene is TRBJ2-7, the V gene TRBV7-8. The CDR3 consists of 14 residues. Germline V CDR1 and CDR2: SGHVS, FQNEAQ. The CDR3 is CASSHRTHIYEQYF. The variable domain in full, with the rest retrieved from reference TRBV7-8 and TRBJ2-7, is GAGVSQSPRYKVAKRGQDVALRCDPISGHVSLFWYQQALGQGPEFLTYFQNEAQLDKSGLPSDRFFAERPEGSVSTLKIQRTQQEDSAVYLCASSHRTHIYEQYFGPGTRLTVT.

The chain employs TRBV28 and TRBJ2-7; TCRdb gives TRBD2 as the D gene, but with no DNA this cannot be confirmed. CDR1 is MDHEN and CDR2 is SYDVKM in the germline V gene. There are 13 residues in the CDR3. The CDR3 spells CASNPQPSYEQYF.

The V gene is TRBV28, the J gene TRBJ2-5. The CDR3 is made up of 14 amino acids. CDR1 and CDR2 from the germline V gene are MDHEN and SYDVKM. CDR3 loop: CASSLATEQETQYF.

The genes are TRBV14 and TRBJ2-7. This CDR3 contains 12 residues. From germline, CDR1 is SGHDN and CDR2 FVKESK. Here the CDR3 reads CASSQFNYEQYF.

This chain connects TRBV6-2 or TRBV6-3 to TRBJ2-7. There are 13 residues in the CDR3. Germline V gene sequence: CDR1 MNHEY, CDR2 SVGEGT. CDR3 residues: CASSYSSRTEQYF.

The CDR3 is CASSPQDIYSYEQYF. V usage is TRBV18 and J usage is TRBJ2-7; the TCRdb D gene call, TRBD1, has no DNA to confirm it. The CDR3 extends over 15 amino acids. Germline loops: CDR1 KGHSH, CDR2 LQKENI.

The chain carries TRBV12-3 or TRBV12-4 and TRBJ1-4; no DNA is available, so the TRBD1 call from TCRdb remains unchecked. CDR3 size: 14 residues. This CDR3 reads CASSARTGEEKLFF.

The chain uses TRBV28 and TRBJ2-7. CDR1 and CDR2 (germline): MDHEN, SYDVKM. The CDR3 is 14 residues long. CDR3 sequence: CASSLSGFLYEQYF.

The CDR3 protein is CASSLDGGQSANYGYTF. V and J are TRBV5-5 and TRBJ1-2; the D call from TCRdb, TRBD1, cannot be confirmed without DNA. Germline V gene sequence: CDR1 SGHKS, CDR2 YYEKEE (reference sequence). The CDR3 totals 17 residues.

The chain carries TRBV20-1 and TRBJ2-2; absent DNA, TCRdb's TRBD1 call cannot be checked. There are 14 residues in the CDR3. Germline lookup yields CDR1 DFQATT and CDR2 SNEGSKA (reference sequence). The CDR3 here is CSARWQGNTGELFF.

This chain joins TRBV20-1 and TRBJ2-7; TCRdb's assignment of TRBD1 cannot be checked, as there is no DNA. Germline CDR1 reads DFQATT; CDR2 reads SNEGSKA (reference sequence). The CDR3 consists of 12 residues. CDR3 protein: CSASGGFYEQYF.

This sequence joins TRBV4-3 and TRBJ1-6. This CDR3 has 15 amino acids. Per germline, CDR1 LGHNA and CDR2 YSLEER. This CDR3 is CASSQDTYNSPPLHF.

The CDR3 sequence is CSARVAGDFNQPQHF. The chain has TRBV20-1 and TRBJ1-5; no DNA is available, so the TRBD1 call from TCRdb remains unchecked. CDR1 and CDR2 from the germline V gene are DFQATT and SNEGSKA (reference sequence). CDR3 length: 15 amino acids.

This rearrangement joins TRBV20-1 to TRBJ2-1; absent DNA, TCRdb's TRBD2 call cannot be checked. The CDR3 is 14 amino acids. From germline, CDR1 is DFQATT and CDR2 SNEGSKA (reference sequence). CDR3 sequence reads: CSASPVTAGNEQFF.